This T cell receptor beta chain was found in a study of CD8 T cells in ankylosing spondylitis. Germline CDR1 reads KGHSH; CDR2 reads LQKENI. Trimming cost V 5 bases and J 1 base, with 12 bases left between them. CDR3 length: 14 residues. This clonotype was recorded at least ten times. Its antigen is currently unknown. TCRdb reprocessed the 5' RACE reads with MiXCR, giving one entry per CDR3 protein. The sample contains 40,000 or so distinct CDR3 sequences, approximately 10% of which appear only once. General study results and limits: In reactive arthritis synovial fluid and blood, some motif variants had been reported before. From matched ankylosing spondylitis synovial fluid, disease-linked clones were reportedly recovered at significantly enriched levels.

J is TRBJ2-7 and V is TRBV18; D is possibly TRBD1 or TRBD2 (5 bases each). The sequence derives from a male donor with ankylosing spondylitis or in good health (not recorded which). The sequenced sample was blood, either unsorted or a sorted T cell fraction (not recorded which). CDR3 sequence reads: CASSMGDRSYEQYF. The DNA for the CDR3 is TGTGCCAGCTCAATGGGGGACCGATCCTACGAGCAGTACTTC.